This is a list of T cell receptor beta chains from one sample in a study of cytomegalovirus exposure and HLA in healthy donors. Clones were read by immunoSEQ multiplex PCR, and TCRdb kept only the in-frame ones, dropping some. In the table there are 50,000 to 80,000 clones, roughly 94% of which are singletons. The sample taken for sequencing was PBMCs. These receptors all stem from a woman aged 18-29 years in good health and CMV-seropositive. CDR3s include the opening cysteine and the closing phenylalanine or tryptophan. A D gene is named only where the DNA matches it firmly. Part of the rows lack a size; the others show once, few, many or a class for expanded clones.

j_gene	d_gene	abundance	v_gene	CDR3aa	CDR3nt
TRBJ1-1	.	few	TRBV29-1	CSVVARPFTEAFF	TGCAGCGTTGTAGCAAGACCTTTCACTGAAGCTTTCTTT
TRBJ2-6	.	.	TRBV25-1	CASRSTGLAGANVLTF	TGTGCCAGCCGATCCACAGGGCTCGCTGGGGCCAACGTCCTGACTTTC
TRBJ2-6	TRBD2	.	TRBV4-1	CASSHPGTSASGANVLTF	TGCGCCAGCAGCCACCCCGGGACTAGCGCTTCTGGGGCCAACGTCCTGACTTTC
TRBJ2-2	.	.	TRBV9	CASTTLGGSGELFF	TGTGCCAGCACCACATTGGGGGGTTCCGGGGAGCTGTTTTTT
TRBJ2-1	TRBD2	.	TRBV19	CASSTSGLAIEQFF	TGTGCCAGTAGTACCTCGGGACTAGCCATTGAGCAGTTCTTC
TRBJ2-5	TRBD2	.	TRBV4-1	CASSHQTSGETQYF	TGCGCCAGCAGCCATCAAACTAGCGGGGAGACCCAGTACTTC
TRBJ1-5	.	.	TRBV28	CASSLTDQPQHF	TGTGCCAGCAGTCTGACAGATCAGCCCCAGCATTTT
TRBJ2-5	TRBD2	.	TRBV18	CASSPPSGGRQQETQYF	TGTGCCAGCTCACCACCCTCGGGGGGGAGACAGCAAGAGACCCAGTACTTC
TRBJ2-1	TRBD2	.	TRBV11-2	CASSLGGPRLAGVGNEQFF	TGTGCCAGCAGCTTAGGGGGTCCGAGACTAGCGGGAGTTGGGAATGAGCAGTTCTTC
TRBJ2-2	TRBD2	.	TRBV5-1	CASSPLTSGSTPGELFF	TGCGCCAGCAGCCCCCTGACTAGCGGGAGTACCCCCGGGGAGCTGTTTTTT
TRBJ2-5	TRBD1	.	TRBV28	CASSLQDRGQETQYF	TGTGCCAGCAGTTTACAAGACAGGGGCCAAGAGACCCAGTACTTC
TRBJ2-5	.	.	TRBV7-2	CASSPRPTGNQETQYF	TGTGCCAGCAGCCCGCGGCCCACAGGGAACCAAGAGACCCAGTACTTC
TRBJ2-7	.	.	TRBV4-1	CASSQATLWGGTYEQYF	TGCGCCAGCAGCCAGGCAACCCTTTGGGGCGGCACCTACGAGCAGTACTTC
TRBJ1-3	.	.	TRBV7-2	CASSLVGLPSSGNTIYF	TGTGCCAGCAGCTTAGTCGGACTGCCGAGCTCTGGAAACACCATATATTTT
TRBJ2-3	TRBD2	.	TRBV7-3	CASSFAGAGDTQYF	TGTGCCAGCAGCTTTGCGGGAGCTGGAGATACGCAGTATTTT
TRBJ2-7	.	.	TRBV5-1	CASGREYEQYF	TGCGCCAGCGGCCGGGAATACGAGCAGTACTTC
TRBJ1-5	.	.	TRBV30	CAWSVGVGTQHF	TGTGCCTGGAGTGTAGGGGTAGGGACCCAGCATTTT
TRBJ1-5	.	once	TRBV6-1	CASSAYNQPQHF	TGTGCCAGCAGTGCCTACAATCAGCCCCAGCATTTT
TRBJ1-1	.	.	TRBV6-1	CASSEWARGNGWNTEAFF	TGTGCCAGCAGTGAATGGGCCCGAGGGAATGGATGGAACACTGAAGCTTTCTTT
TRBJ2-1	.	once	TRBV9	CASSVGTASYNEQFF	TGTGCCAGCAGCGTAGGGACAGCTTCCTACAATGAGCAGTTCTTC
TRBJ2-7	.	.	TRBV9	CASSVEERYYEQYF	TGTGCCAGCAGCGTAGAGGAGCGCTACTACGAGCAGTACTTC
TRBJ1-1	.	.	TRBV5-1	CATSSLEAGNTEAFF	TGCGCCACCTCCTCCCTGGAGGCGGGGAACACTGAAGCTTTCTTT
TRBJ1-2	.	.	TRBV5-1	CASSLRQERPYGYTF	TGCGCCAGCAGCTTACGACAGGAACGGCCCTATGGCTACACCTTC
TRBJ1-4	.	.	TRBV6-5	CASSYSGAGDEKLFF	TGTGCCAGCAGTTACTCTGGGGCAGGAGATGAAAAACTGTTTTTT
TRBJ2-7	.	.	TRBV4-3	CASPLGEKESYEQYF	TGCGCCAGCCCCCTAGGAGAAAAGGAGTCCTACGAGCAGTACTTC
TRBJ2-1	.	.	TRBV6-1	CASSEAGEQFF	TGTGCCAGCAGTGAAGCGGGCGAGCAGTTCTTC
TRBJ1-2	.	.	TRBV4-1	CASSQDLTGPNYGYTF	TGCGCCAGCAGCCAAGATCTAACAGGGCCTAACTATGGCTACACCTTC
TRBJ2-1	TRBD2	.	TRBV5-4	CASSLLGGEPDNEQFF	TGTGCCAGCAGCTTGTTGGGGGGGGAACCCGACAATGAGCAGTTCTTC
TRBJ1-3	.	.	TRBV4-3	CASSQDTGAGNTIYF	TGCGCCAGCAGCCAAGATACGGGGGCTGGAAACACCATATATTTT
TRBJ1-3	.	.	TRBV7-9	CASSLARRISGNTIYF	TGTGCCAGCAGCTTAGCGAGGAGAATTTCTGGAAACACCATATATTTT
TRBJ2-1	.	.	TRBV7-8	CASSVTVDNEQFF	TGTGCCAGCAGCGTGACAGTGGACAATGAGCAGTTCTTC
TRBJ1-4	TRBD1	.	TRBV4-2	CASSQPTGGPVREKLFF	TGTGCCAGCAGCCAACCGACAGGGGGCCCGGTACGGGAAAAACTGTTTTTT
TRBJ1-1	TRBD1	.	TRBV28	CASSVGGQGFLEAFF	TGTGCCAGCAGTGTCGGGGGACAGGGGTTTTTGGAAGCTTTCTTT
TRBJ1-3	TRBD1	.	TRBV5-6	CASSPTGGSGNTIYF	TGTGCCAGCAGCCCCACAGGGGGCTCTGGAAACACCATATATTTT
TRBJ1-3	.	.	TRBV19	CASSTEGSSGNTIYF	TGTGCCAGTAGTACGGAGGGGTCCTCTGGAAACACCATATATTTT
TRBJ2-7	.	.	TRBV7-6	CASSLGTFSYEQYF	TGTGCCAGCAGCTTAGGGACTTTCTCCTACGAGCAGTACTTC